This T cell receptor beta chain was sequenced during a study of cytomegalovirus exposure and HLA in healthy donors. As for the study in general: A prior study identified just under 120 million unique TCR beta sequences from about 179 million T cells. Unique TCRs from HLA-typed donors, approximately 80 million of them, were held in an early data release.

A remark on this clone: What it recognizes is unknown.

The PCR was carried out with 60 Vbeta primers and 13 Jbeta primers. Here immunoSEQ multiplex PCR was the method, and the copy in TCRdb shows in-frame clones only, minus some. Among some 190,000 clones listed, roughly 77% were seen once. The germline V gene encodes CDR1 SGHDT and CDR2 YYEEEE. Between the trimmed V and J ends, which lost 1 base and 0 bases, there was a span of 11 bases. CDR3 length: 16 residues. Study-wide results and limits: Of the V segments, some could not be distinguished, including TRBV6-2 and TRBV6-3, and were excluded. Further analysis was carried out later, and it showed several of the most significant clusters appearing linked to common viral pathogens.

Source material: PBMCs. The clonotype comes from a woman in her 30s in good health and CMV-seropositive. This chain uses TRBV5-6 with TRBJ1-3, with a tentative D call TRBD1 (6 bases). The CDR3 DNA reads TGTGCCAGCAGCTTGTTCCAGGGGCACTCTGGAAACACCATATATTTT. It encodes CASSLFQGHSGNTIYF. The full variable domain, in which reference TRBV5-6 and TRBJ1-3 provide the parts outside the CDR3, is DAGVTQSPTHLIKTRGQQVTLRCSPKSGHDTVSWYQQALGQGPQFIFQYYEEEERQRGNFPDRFSGHQFPNYSSELNVNALLLGDSALYLCASSLFQGHSGNTIYFGEGSWLTVV.